A single T cell receptor (beta chain) is shown here with its context. This entry belongs to a study of OX40 agonist ivuxolimab in advanced cancers. This table comes from immunoSEQ multiplex PCR, and its TCRdb copy is limited to in-frame clones, with some not included. Found here are some 42,000 clones, 85% to 90% of them singletons; the top ten hold 21%. This CDR3 comprises 16 residues. Trimming at V came to 6 bases and at J to 4 bases, leaving 15 bases not matched to a gene. Looked up from germline, CDR1 is MDHEN and CDR2 is SYDVKM. Sequences were derived from CD4+ or CD8+ T cells sorted from blood, sampled in a trial of the OX40 agonist ivuxolimab. V usage is TRBV28 and J usage is TRBJ2-7; 7 nucleotides align to TRBD2. This receptor was taken from an adult with an advanced solid tumor such as melanoma, head and neck, liver or kidney cancer. CDR3 bases: TGTGCCAGCAGACCCCTGAGACACTCGGGGGGTTACGAGCAGTACTTC. Translating gives CASRPLRHSGGYEQYF.